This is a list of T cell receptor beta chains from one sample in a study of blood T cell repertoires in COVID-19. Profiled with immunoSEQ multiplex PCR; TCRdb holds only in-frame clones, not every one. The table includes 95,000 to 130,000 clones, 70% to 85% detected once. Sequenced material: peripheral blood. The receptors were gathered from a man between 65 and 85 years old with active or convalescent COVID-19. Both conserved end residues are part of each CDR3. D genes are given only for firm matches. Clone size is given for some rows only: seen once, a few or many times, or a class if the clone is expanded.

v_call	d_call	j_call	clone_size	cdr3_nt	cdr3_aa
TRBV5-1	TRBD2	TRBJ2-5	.	TGCGCCAGCAGCTCGCGGACTAGCGGGAGTGCAGAGACCCAGTACTTC	CASSSRTSGSAETQYF
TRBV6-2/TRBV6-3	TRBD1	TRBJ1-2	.	TGTGCCAGCAGTTCTCGGGTCGACAGGGTATTTGGCTACACCTTC	CASSSRVDRVFGYTF
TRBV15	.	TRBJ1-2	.	TGTGCCACCAGCAGAGATTTGGCGGCGTCGAACTATGGCTACACCTTC	CATSRDLAASNYGYTF
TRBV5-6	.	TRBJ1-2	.	TGTGCCAGCAGCGTACTACAGGAAGACTATGGCTACACCTTC	CASSVLQEDYGYTF
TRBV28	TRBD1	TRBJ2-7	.	TGTGCCAGCAACCAACTACCGGGACAGGGGGGGTACGAGCAGTACTTC	CASNQLPGQGGYEQYF
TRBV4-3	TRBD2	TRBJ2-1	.	TGCGCCAGCAGCCAGGCGGGACTAGCGGGAGCCTACAATGAGCAGTTCTTC	CASSQAGLAGAYNEQFF
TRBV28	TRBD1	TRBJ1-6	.	TGTGCCAGCAGTTTGGGTGCGGGACAGGGGATTTCACCCCTCCACTTT	CASSLGAGQGISPLHF
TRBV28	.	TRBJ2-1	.	TGTGCCAGCAGCTCGGTGTCAGGTTCTTCGGCCTCCTACAATGAGCAGTTCTTC	CASSSVSGSSASYNEQFF
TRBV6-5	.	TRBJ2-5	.	TGTGCCAGCAGGAAAGACATACAAGAGACCCAGTACTTC	CASRKDIQETQYF
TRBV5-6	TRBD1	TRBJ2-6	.	TGTGCCAGCAGCTTTGGACAGGGAACCTCTGGGGCCAACGTCCTGACTTTC	CASSFGQGTSGANVLTF
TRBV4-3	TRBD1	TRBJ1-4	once	TGCGCCAGCAGCCGGGGACAGTTTAATGAAAAACTGTTTTTT	CASSRGQFNEKLFF
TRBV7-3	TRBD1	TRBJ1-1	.	TGTGCCAGCAGCTTTTATTCGGCGGGACAGCTCCGCGCTGAAGCTTTCTTT	CASSFYSAGQLRAEAFF
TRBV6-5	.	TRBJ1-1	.	TGTGCCAGCAGCGGGGTCGGTCGGACTGAAGCTTTCTTT	CASSGVGRTEAFF
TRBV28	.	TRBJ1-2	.	TGTGCCAGCAGTTTAGCGCAACATGGCTACACCTTC	CASSLAQHGYTF